This is a list of T cell receptor beta chains from one sample in a study of T cells in Graves' hyperthyroidism and ophthalmopathy. TCRdb called the multiplex PCR reads again in MiXCR, with one record for every CDR3 protein. This table holds under 350,000 distinct CDR3 sequences, roughly 13% found once. The sample consisted of blood. Receptors originate from a woman between 40 and 50 years old with Graves' ophthalmopathy. Both conserved end residues are part of each CDR3. D genes are given only for firm matches. The listing skips clone size in some rows; elsewhere it reads once, few, many or a size class.

V: TRBV28
size: many
J: TRBJ2-3
D: TRBD2
DNA: TGTGCCAGCAGTTTATCAAGACTAGCGGGGATCACAGATACGCAGTATTTT
CDR3: CASSLSRLAGITDTQYF

V: TRBV24-1
size: few
J: TRBJ1-1
D: .
DNA: TGTGCCACCACCGGCGAGGGTGAAGCTTTCTTT
CDR3: CATTGEGEAFF

V: TRBV28
size: .
J: TRBJ2-1
D: TRBD2
DNA: TGTGCCAGCAGTTTACGAGCGGGAGACAGGAATGAGCAGTTCTTC
CDR3: CASSLRAGDRNEQFF

V: TRBV6-1
size: many
J: TRBJ1-2
D: .
DNA: TGTGCCAGTCAACAGGGAAACTATGGCTACACCTTC
CDR3: CASQQGNYGYTF

V: TRBV7-2
size: many
J: TRBJ1-1
D: .
DNA: TGTGCCAGCAGTGGGCGGGGGAGGGCTGAAGCTTTCTTT
CDR3: CASSGRGRAEAFF

V: TRBV5-8
size: many
J: TRBJ1-2
D: .
DNA: TGTGCCAGCAGCGCTAATGATCCCTATGGCTACACCTTC
CDR3: CASSANDPYGYTF

V: TRBV7-9
size: many
J: TRBJ2-5
D: .
DNA: TGTGCCAGCAGCTTTCGTGCAGGGGGGCAAGAGACCCAGTACTTC
CDR3: CASSFRAGGQETQYF

V: TRBV7-9
size: many
J: TRBJ2-1
D: .
DNA: TGTGCCAGCAGCTTATTGTGGGGCTACAATGAGCAGTTCTTC
CDR3: CASSLLWGYNEQFF

V: TRBV28
size: many
J: TRBJ2-1
D: TRBD2
DNA: TGTGCCAGCAGAGAGAGCGGGGCCCAATACAATGAGCAGTTCTTC
CDR3: CASRESGAQYNEQFF

V: TRBV11-2
size: many
J: TRBJ2-7
D: .
DNA: TGTGCCAGCAGCTTAGATCAGGGCCGAAGGAGCTCCTACGAGCAGTACTTC
CDR3: CASSLDQGRRSSYEQYF

V: TRBV20-1
size: few
J: TRBJ1-2
D: .
DNA: TGCAGTGCTAGAGATCCGACAGGCCCCTATGGCTACACCTTC
CDR3: CSARDPTGPYGYTF

V: TRBV12-3/TRBV12-4
size: few
J: TRBJ2-6
D: .
DNA: TGTGCCAGCAGCAAGCCCGGATCCTCTGGGGCCAACGTCCTGACTTTC
CDR3: CASSKPGSSGANVLTF

V: TRBV2
size: many
J: TRBJ1-4
D: .
DNA: TGTGCCAGCAGGACAGAGTCAACTAATGAAAAACTGTTTTTT
CDR3: CASRTESTNEKLFF

V: TRBV28
size: many
J: TRBJ1-5
D: .
DNA: TGTGCCAGCAGACCTACAGGGACGCCCCAGCATTTT
CDR3: CASRPTGTPQHF

V: TRBV27
size: many
J: TRBJ2-7
D: .
DNA: TGTGCCAGCAGTTTATCCCGGGCAGAAGGCTTTTCCTACGAGCAGTACTTC
CDR3: CASSLSRAEGFSYEQYF